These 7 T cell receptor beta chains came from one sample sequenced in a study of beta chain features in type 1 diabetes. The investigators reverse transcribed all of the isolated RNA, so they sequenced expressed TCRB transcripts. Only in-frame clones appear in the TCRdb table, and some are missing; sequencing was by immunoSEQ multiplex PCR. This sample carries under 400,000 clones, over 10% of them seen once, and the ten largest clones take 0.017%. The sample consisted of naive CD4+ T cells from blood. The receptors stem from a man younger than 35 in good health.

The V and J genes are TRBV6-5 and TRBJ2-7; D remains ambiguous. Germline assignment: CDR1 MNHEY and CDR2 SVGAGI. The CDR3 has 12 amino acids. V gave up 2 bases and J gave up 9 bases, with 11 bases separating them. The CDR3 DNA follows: TGTGCCAGCAGTTACACCCTCACCGGGCAGTACTTC. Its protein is CASSYTLTGQYF.

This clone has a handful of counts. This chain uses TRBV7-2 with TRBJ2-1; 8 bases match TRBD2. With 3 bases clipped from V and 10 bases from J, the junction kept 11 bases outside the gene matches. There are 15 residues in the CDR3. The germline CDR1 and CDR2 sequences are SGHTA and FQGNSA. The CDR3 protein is CASSFISSGKDEQFF. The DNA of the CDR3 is TGTGCCAGCAGCTTTATTAGTAGCGGGAAGGACGAGCAGTTCTTC.

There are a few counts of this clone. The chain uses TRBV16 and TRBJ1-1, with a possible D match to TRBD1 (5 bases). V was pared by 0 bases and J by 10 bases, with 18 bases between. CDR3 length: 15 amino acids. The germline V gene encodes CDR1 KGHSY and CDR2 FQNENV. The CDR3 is CASSQSSGSGTRAFF. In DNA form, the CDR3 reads TGTGCCAGCAGCCAATCATCTGGCTCAGGGACTCGAGCTTTCTTT.

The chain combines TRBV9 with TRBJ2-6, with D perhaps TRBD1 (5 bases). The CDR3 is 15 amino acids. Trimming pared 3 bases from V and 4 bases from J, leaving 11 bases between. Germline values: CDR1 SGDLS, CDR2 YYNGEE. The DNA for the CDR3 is TGTGCCAGCAGCGCCCGAAAGGGGGGGGCCAACGTCCTGACTTTC. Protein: CASSARKGGANVLTF. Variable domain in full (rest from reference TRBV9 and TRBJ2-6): DSGVTQTPKHLITATGQRVTLRCSPRSGDLSVYWYQQSLDQGLQFLIQYYNGEERAKGNILERFSAQQFPDLHSELNLSSLELGDSALYFCASSARKGGANVLTFGAGSRLTVL.

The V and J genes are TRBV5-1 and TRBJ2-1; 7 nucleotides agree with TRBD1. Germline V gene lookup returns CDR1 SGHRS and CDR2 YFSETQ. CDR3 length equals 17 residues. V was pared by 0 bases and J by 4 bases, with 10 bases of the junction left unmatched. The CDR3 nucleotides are TGCGCCAGCAGCTTGGATTCCGGGACAGTCTATTACAATGAGCAGTTCTTC. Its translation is CASSLDSGTVYYNEQFF.

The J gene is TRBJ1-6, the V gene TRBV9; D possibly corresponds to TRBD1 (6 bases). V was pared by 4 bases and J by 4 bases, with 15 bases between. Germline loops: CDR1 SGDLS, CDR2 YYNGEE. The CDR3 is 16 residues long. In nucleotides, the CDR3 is TGTGCCAGCAGCTCAGGACAGAAATCTTATAATTCACCCCTCCACTTT. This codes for CASSSGQKSYNSPLHF.

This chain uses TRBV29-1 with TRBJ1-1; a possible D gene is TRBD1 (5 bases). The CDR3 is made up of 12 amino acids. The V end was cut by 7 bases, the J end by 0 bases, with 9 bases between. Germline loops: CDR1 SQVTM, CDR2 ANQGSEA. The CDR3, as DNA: TGCAGCGCACAGGAACTGAACACTGAAGCTTTCTTT. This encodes CSAQELNTEAFF.